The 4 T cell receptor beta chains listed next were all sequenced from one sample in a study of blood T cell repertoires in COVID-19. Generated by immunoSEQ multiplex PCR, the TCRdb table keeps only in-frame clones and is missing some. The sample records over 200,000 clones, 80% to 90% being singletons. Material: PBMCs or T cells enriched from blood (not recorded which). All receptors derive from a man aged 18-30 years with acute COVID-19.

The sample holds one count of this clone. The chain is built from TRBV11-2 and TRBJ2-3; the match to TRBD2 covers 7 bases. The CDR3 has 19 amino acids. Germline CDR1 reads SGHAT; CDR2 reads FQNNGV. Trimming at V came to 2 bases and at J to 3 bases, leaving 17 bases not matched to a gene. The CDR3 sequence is CASSLIPNTAGRGTDTQYF. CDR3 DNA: TGTGCCAGCAGCTTAATACCGAACACAGCGGGAAGAGGAACAGATACGCAGTATTTT.

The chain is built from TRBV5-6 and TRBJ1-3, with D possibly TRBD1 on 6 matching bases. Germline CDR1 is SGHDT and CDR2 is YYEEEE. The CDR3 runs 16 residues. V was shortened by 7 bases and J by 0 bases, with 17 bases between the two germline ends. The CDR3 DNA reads TGTGCCAGCGGAGATTACAGGGCCATCTCTGGAAACACCATATATTTT. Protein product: CASGDYRAISGNTIYF.

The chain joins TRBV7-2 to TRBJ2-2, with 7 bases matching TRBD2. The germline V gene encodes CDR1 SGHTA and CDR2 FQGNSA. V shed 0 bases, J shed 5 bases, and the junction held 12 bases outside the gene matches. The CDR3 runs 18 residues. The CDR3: CASSLAPGLRPRTGELFF. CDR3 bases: TGTGCCAGCAGCTTAGCACCGGGACTAAGGCCCCGTACCGGGGAGCTGTTTTTT.

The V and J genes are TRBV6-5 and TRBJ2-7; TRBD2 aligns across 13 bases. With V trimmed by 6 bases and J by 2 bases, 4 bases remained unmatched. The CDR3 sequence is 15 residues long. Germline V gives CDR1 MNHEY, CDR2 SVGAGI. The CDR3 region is CASREGLAGPYEQYF. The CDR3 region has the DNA TGTGCCAGCAGGGAGGGACTAGCGGGACCCTACGAGCAGTACTTC.